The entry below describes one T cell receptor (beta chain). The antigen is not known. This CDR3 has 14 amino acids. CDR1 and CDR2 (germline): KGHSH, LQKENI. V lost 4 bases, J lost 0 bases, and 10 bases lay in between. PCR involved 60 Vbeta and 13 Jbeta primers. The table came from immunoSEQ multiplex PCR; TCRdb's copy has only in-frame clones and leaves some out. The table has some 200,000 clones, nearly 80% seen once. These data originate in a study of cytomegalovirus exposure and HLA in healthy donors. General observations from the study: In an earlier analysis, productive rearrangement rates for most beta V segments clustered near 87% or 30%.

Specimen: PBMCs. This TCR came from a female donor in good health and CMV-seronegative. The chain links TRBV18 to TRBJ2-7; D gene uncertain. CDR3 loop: CASSQEQNSYEQYF. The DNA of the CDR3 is TGTGCCAGCTCACAAGAACAGAACTCCTACGAGCAGTACTTC.